The T cell receptor (beta chain) described here comes from a study of cytomegalovirus exposure and HLA in healthy donors. Study-wide background: There were about 85 million unique TCRs (from HLA-typed donors) in an early data release.

As regards this clone: Its antigen is not known.

Findings and caveats of the study: A later analysis reportedly found fewer N-insertions in an Asian-associated ancestry cluster than the approximately 700-donor mean.

Primers included in the PCR were 60 Vbeta and 13 Jbeta primers. Method: immunoSEQ multiplex PCR; TCRdb's copy keeps in-frame clones and lacks some. Counted here are about 170,000 clones, 76% occurring once; the ten biggest clones make up approximately 0.76%. It was healthy bone marrow donors who served as donors. Germline V CDR1 and CDR2: MNHEY, SMNVEV (reference sequence). J gave up 6 bases and V 5 bases, and 9 bases lay outside the gene matches. The CDR3 has 14 amino acids. J is TRBJ2-7 and V is TRBV27, with 8 positions matching TRBD1. Sequenced sample: PBMCs. This receptor was taken from a female donor in good health and CMV-seronegative. Here the CDR3 reads CASSRDRSTLEQYF. Written as DNA, the CDR3 is TGTGCCAGCAGTCGGGACAGGAGTACCCTCGAGCAGTACTTC.